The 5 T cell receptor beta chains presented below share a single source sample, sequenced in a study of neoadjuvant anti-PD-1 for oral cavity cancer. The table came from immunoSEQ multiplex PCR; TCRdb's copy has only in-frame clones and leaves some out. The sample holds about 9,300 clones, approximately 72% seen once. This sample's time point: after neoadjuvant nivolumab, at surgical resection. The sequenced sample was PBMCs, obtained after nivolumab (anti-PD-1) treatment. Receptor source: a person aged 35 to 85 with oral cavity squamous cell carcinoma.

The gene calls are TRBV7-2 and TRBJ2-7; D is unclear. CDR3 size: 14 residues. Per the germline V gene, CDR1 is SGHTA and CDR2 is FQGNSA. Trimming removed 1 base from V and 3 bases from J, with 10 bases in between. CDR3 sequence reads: CASSLDPGYYEQYF. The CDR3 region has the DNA TGTGCCAGCAGCTTAGATCCCGGATACTACGAGCAGTACTTC.

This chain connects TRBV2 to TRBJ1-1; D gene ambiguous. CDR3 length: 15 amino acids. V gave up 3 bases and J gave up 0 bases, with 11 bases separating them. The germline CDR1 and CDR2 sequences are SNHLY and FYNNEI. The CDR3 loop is CASSEEVSVNTEAFF. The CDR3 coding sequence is TGTGCCAGCAGTGAGGAGGTCAGCGTGAACACTGAAGCTTTCTTT. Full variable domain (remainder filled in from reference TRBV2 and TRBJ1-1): EPEVTQTPSHQVTQMGQEVILRCVPISNHLYFYWYRQILGQKVEFLVSFYNNEISEKSEIFDDQFSVERPDGSNFTLKIRSTKLEDSAMYFCASSEEVSVNTEAFFGQGTRLTVV.

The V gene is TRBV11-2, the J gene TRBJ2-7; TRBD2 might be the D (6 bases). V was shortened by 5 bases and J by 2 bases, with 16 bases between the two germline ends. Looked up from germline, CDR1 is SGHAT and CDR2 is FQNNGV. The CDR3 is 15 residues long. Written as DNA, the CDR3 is TGTGCCAGCAGCCCGGCCCGGGACTTTCCCTACGAGCAGTACTTC. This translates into CASSPARDFPYEQYF.

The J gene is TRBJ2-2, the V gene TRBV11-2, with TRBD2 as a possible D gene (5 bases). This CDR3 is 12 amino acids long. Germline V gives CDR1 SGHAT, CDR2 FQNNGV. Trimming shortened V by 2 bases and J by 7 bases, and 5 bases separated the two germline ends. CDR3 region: CASSLTSGELFF. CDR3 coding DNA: TGTGCCAGCAGCTTAACTAGCGGGGAGCTGTTTTTT.

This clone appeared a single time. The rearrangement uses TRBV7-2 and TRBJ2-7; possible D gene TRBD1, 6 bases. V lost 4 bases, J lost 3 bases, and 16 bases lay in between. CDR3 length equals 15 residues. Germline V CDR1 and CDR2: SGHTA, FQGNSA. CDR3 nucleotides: TGTGCCAGCAGCTCAGGACAGCGCGCCTTCTACGAGCAGTACTTC. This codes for CASSSGQRAFYEQYF.